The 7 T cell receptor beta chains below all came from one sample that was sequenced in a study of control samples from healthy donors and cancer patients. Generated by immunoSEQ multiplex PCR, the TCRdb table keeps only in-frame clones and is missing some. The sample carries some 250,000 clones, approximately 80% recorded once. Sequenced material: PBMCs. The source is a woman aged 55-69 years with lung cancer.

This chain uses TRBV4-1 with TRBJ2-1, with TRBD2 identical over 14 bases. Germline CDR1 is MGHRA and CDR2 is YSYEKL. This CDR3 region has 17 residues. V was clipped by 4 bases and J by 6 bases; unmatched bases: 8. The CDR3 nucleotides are TGCGCCAGCAGCCGACTAGCGGGGGGGCCAAGGGGCAATGAGCAGTTCTTC. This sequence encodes CASSRLAGGPRGNEQFF.

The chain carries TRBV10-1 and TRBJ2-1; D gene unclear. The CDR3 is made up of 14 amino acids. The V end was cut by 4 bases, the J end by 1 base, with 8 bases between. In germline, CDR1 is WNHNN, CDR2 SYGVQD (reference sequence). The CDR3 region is CASSGLRSYNEQFF. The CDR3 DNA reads TGCGCCAGCAGTGGATTGAGATCCTACAATGAGCAGTTCTTC.

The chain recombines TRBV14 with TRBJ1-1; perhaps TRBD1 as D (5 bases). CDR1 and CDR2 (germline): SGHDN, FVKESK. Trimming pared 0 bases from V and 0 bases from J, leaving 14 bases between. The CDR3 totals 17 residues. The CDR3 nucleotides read TGTGCCAGCAGCCAAGAGATTGGGACCGATATGAACACTGAAGCTTTCTTT. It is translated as CASSQEIGTDMNTEAFF.

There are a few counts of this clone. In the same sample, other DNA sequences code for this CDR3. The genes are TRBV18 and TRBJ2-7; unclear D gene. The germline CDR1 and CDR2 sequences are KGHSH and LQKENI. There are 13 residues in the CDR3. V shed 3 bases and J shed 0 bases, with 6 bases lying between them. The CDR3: CASSPGSSYEQYF. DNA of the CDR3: TGTGCCAGCTCACCGGGCAGCTCCTACGAGCAGTACTTC. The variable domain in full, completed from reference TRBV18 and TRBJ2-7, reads NAGVMQNPRHLVRRRGQEARLRCSPMKGHSHVYWYRQLPEEGLKFMVYLQKENIIDESGMPKERFSAEFPKEGPSILRIQQVVRGDSAAYFCASSPGSSYEQYFGPGTRLTVT.

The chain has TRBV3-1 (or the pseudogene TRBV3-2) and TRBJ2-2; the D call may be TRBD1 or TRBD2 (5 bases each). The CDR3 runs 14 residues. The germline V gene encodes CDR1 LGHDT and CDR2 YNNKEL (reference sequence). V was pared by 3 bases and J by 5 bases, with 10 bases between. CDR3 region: CASSQGDRTGELFF. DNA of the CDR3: TGTGCCAGCAGCCAGGGGGATAGGACCGGGGAGCTGTTTTTT.

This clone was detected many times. The CDR3 loop is CASADRESQPQHF. CDR3 coding DNA: TGTGCCAGCGCGGACCGAGAGAGTCAGCCCCAGCATTTT. The chain links TRBV2 to TRBJ1-5; D not resolved. V gave up 8 bases and J gave up 6 bases, with 14 bases separating them. CDR3 length: 13 residues. Germline V gives CDR1 SNHLY, CDR2 FYNNEI.

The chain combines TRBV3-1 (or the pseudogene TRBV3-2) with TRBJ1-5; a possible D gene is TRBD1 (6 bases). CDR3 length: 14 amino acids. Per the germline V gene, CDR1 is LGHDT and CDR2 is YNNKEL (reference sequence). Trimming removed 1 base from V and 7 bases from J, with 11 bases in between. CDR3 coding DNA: TGTGCCAGCAGCCAAGTGGGGGGGGGCCAGCCCCAGCATTTT. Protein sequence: CASSQVGGGQPQHF.